This T cell receptor (beta chain) emerged from a study of vaccination and CD4 T cells after COVID-19. Background on the study: Blood was drawn a median roughly 66 days post second dose, range 14 to 241.

This clonotype was detected a few times. No antigen is known for it. Scientists ran DNA taken from cultured CD4+ T cells through the Oncomine TCR Beta short-read assay for sequencing. Investigators obtained genomic DNA by extraction from cultured CD4+ T cells. MiXCR was run by TCRdb on the PCR reads, yielding one entry per CDR3 protein. The table includes 20,000 or so distinct CDR3 sequences, roughly 40% detected once. As to treatment: 10-day PBMC culture with coronavirus spike peptide pools or control peptides (ViraFEST assay). ViraFEST relied on peptide pools to expand antigen-specific T cells; the TCRs were sequenced afterward. This CDR3 is built from 16 residues. The junction had 5 bases not matched to a gene; V was cut back by 6 bases and J by 0 bases. From germline, CDR1 is KGHSH and CDR2 LQKENI.

Material: CD4+ T cells from blood, cultured in vitro, obtained before SARS-CoV-2 vaccination. This sequence originates from a human donor who received a COVID-19 vaccine. This chain links TRBV18 with TRBJ1-6; TRBD1 agrees at 7 bases. The CDR3 loop reads CASSWDRDSYNSPLHF. CDR3 in DNA: TGTGCCAGCTCGTGGGACAGAGACTCCTATAATTCACCCCTCCACTTT.